The 27 T cell receptor beta chains below all came from one sample that was sequenced in a study of blood T cell repertoires in COVID-19. Libraries were prepared by immunoSEQ multiplex PCR; TCRdb keeps only in-frame clonotypes and omits some of them. The sample records about 150,000 clones, approximately 90% being singletons. The specimen was PBMCs or T cells enriched from blood (not recorded which). These receptors all come from a man aged 50-59 years who had recovered from COVID-19.

This chain uses TRBV24-1 with TRBJ1-5, with D possibly being TRBD1 (6 bases). Between the trimmed V and J ends, which lost 7 bases and 4 bases, there was a span of 37 bases. The germline V gene has CDR1 KGHDR and CDR2 SFDVKD. The CDR3 covers 22 residues. The CDR3 protein is CATSAKSSPPGARKKTNQPQHF. The CDR3, as DNA: TGTGCCACCAGCGCGAAATCATCTCCCCCAGGGGCGCGTAAGAAAACTAATCAGCCCCAGCATTTT.

The chain links TRBV7-2 to TRBJ2-1, with D possibly TRBD1 on 5 matching bases. The CDR3 is 16 residues long. Trimming left V 2 bases short and J 0 bases short, with 11 bases between. Germline CDR1 SGHTA, CDR2 FQGNSA. The CDR3 reads CASSLRGHNSYNEQFF. The CDR3 nucleotides read TGTGCCAGCAGCTTAAGAGGACACAACTCCTACAATGAGCAGTTCTTC.

This rearrangement joins TRBV11-2 to TRBJ2-2; D not certain. V was cut by 5 bases and J by 0 bases, with 4 bases left in between. Per the germline V gene, CDR1 is SGHAT and CDR2 is FQNNGV. The CDR3 has 13 amino acids. The chain's CDR3 is CASSVTNTGELFF. As DNA, the CDR3 is TGTGCCAGCAGCGTCACGAACACCGGGGAGCTGTTTTTT. The full variable domain, with the rest looked up from reference TRBV11-2 and TRBJ2-2, is EAGVAQSPRYKIIEKRQSVAFWCNPISGHATLYWYQQILGQGPKLLIQFQNNGVVDDSQLPKDRFSAERLKGVDSTLKIQPAKLEDSAVYLCASSVTNTGELFFGEGSRLTVL.

The chain has TRBV7-2 and TRBJ2-2, with 7 positions matching TRBD1. V lost 2 bases to trimming and J lost 5 bases; unmatched junction nucleotides: 5. The CDR3 covers 15 residues. Looked up from germline, CDR1 is SGHTA and CDR2 is FQGNSA. The CDR3 DNA reads TGTGCCAGCAGCTTATCCCCCAGGGGGACCGGGGAGCTGTTTTTT. As protein: CASSLSPRGTGELFF.

This clone was seen just once. The chain joins TRBV5-4 to TRBJ2-3, with D unclear. V was pared by 4 bases and J by 2 bases, with 11 bases between. The CDR3 length is 14 residues. Germline assignment: CDR1 SGHNT and CDR2 YYREEE (reference sequence). The CDR3 DNA reads as TGTGCCAGCAGCCGCGAAAGTACCACAGATACGCAGTATTTT. Encoded protein: CASSRESTTDTQYF.

This clone was observed once. This chain links TRBV5-1 with TRBJ2-7; 8 nucleotides agree with TRBD2. Trimming cost V 5 bases and J 3 bases; bases outside gene matches: 13. In germline, CDR1 is SGHRS, CDR2 YFSETQ. There are 16 residues in the CDR3. In DNA form, the CDR3 reads TGCGCCAGCAGTGTCGGAAGCGGGAGCAGGCACTACGAGCAGTACTTC. This sequence encodes CASSVGSGSRHYEQYF.

V usage is TRBV5-5 and J usage is TRBJ1-1, with a tentative D call TRBD1 (5 bases). V shed 0 bases and J shed 1 base, with 7 bases lying between them. Germline V CDR1 and CDR2: SGHKS, YYEKEE (reference sequence). CDR3 length: 14 residues. This CDR3 reads CASSLGGKNTEAFF. The CDR3 bases are TGTGCCAGCAGCTTGGGGGGCAAGAACACTGAAGCTTTCTTT. The full variable domain, its missing parts supplied by reference TRBV5-5 and TRBJ1-1, is DAGVTQSPTHLIKTRGQQVTLRCSPISGHKSVSWYQQVLGQGPQFIFQYYEKEERGRGNFPDRFSARQFPNYSSELNVNALLLGDSALYLCASSLGGKNTEAFFGQGTRLTVV.

The chain carries TRBV19 and TRBJ1-3, with D possibly matching TRBD1 (6 bases). The germline V and J ends were trimmed by 3 bases and 3 bases, with 18 bases remaining between them. The germline gives CDR1 LNHDA, CDR2 SQIVND (reference sequence). This CDR3 has 17 amino acids. The CDR3 loop reads CASSISGGARFGNTIYF. In DNA form, the CDR3 reads TGTGCCAGTAGTATTTCGGGGGGCGCCCGATTTGGAAACACCATATATTTT.

The rearrangement links TRBV28 to TRBJ2-4; 10 nucleotides agree with TRBD2. This CDR3 is built from 18 residues. J gave up 1 base and V 6 bases, and 12 bases lay outside the gene matches. The germline V gene encodes CDR1 MDHEN and CDR2 SYDVKM. CDR3 residues: CASSGWLAGAVAKNIQYF. CDR3 nucleotide sequence: TGTGCCAGCAGCGGGTGGCTAGCGGGAGCGGTGGCCAAAAACATTCAGTACTTC.

This chain connects TRBV3-1 (or the pseudogene TRBV3-2) to TRBJ2-7, with 8 positions matching TRBD2. V shed 4 bases and J 0 bases; nucleotides not matched to a gene: 2. The CDR3 sequence is 14 residues long. Germline CDR1 and CDR2: LGHDT and YNNKEL (reference sequence). This chain's CDR3 is CASSRLALSYEQYF. Here the CDR3 DNA reads TGTGCCAGCAGCCGACTAGCGCTCTCCTACGAGCAGTACTTC.

This clone was counted between two and nine times. The chain couples TRBV5-4 to TRBJ1-4; tentatively, D is TRBD1 (5 bases). Trimming shortened V by 3 bases and J by 4 bases, and 10 bases separated the two germline ends. Germline V gene data show CDR1 as SGHNT and CDR2 as YYREEE (reference sequence). The CDR3 spans 14 residues. The CDR3: CASSSAGRNEKLFF. The CDR3 coding sequence is TGTGCCAGCAGCTCGGCAGGGCGTAATGAAAAACTGTTTTTT.

The gene calls are TRBV14 and TRBJ1-1, with 7 bases aligning to TRBD1. J was trimmed by 6 bases and V by 0 bases; bases with no gene match: 7. The length of the CDR3 is 15 residues. Germline CDR1 is SGHDN and CDR2 is FVKESK. CDR3 nucleotide sequence: TGTGCCAGCAGCCAAGACTCCAGGGGGTGGGCTGAAGCTTTCTTT. Translated: CASSQDSRGWAEAFF.

A single count supports this clone. The CDR3 DNA follows: TGTGCCAGCAGCCACCAGGGAAACGAGCAGTACTTC. Protein: CASSHQGNEQYF. The chain carries TRBV14 and TRBJ2-7; weak D call: TRBD1 (5 bases). The CDR3 consists of 12 residues. Between the trimmed V and J ends, which lost 3 bases and 5 bases, there was a span of 8 bases. The germline CDR1 and CDR2 sequences are SGHDN and FVKESK.

The genes are TRBV5-1 and TRBJ2-1; 7 bases fit TRBD2. Germline CDR1 and CDR2: SGHRS and YFSETQ. V was clipped by 2 bases and J by 2 bases; unmatched bases: 4. The CDR3 is 15 amino acids. The CDR3 protein is CASSFGTKTYNEQFF. The CDR3 nucleotides read TGCGCCAGCAGCTTCGGGACTAAGACCTACAATGAGCAGTTCTTC.

The genes are TRBV9 and TRBJ2-1, with TRBD2 matching over 8 bases. The CDR3 contains 15 residues. Per the germline V gene, CDR1 is SGDLS and CDR2 is YYNGEE. The trim removed 0 bases at V and 2 bases at J, leaving 1 base unmatched. This CDR3 is CASSVAGGPYNEQFF. CDR3 nucleotides: TGTGCCAGCAGCGTAGCGGGAGGGCCCTACAATGAGCAGTTCTTC.

The genes are TRBV5-5 and TRBJ1-2, with 8 bases fitting TRBD1. The length of the CDR3 is 16 residues. Germline V lookup: CDR1 SGHKS, CDR2 YYEKEE (reference sequence). The junction had 6 bases not matched to a gene; V was cut back by 2 bases and J by 0 bases. Written as DNA, the CDR3 is TGTGCCAGCAGCTTTGGGACAGGAACCACTAACTATGGCTACACCTTC. Its protein is CASSFGTGTTNYGYTF.

The chain employs TRBV28 and TRBJ2-1; a weak D match, TRBD2 (6 bases). The ends were cut back, 7 bases at V and 8 bases at J, with 21 bases in the middle. The germline V gene encodes CDR1 MDHEN and CDR2 SYDVKM. The CDR3 length is 15 residues. This chain's CDR3 is CASTIRGKVGDEQFF. For the CDR3, the DNA is TGTGCCAGCACGATCCGGGGGAAAGTCGGGGATGAGCAGTTCTTC.

This sequence joins TRBV28 and TRBJ2-1, with 8 bases identical to TRBD2. CDR1 is MDHEN, CDR2 SYDVKM, per germline. The junction had 9 bases not matched to a gene; V was cut back by 6 bases and J by 2 bases. The CDR3 is 16 residues long. CDR3 sequence reads: CASRSYSGGPYNEQFF. CDR3 DNA sequence: TGTGCCAGCAGATCCTATTCGGGAGGGCCCTACAATGAGCAGTTCTTC.

The V gene is TRBV7-3, the J gene TRBJ2-3; D might be TRBD1 (6 bases). Germline V gene sequence: CDR1 SGHTA, CDR2 FQGTGA. The CDR3 is 16 residues long. V shed 1 base and J shed 0 bases, with 11 bases lying between them. The CDR3 DNA reads as TGTGCCAGCAGCTTAAGCAGGGGTGGTAGCACAGATACGCAGTATTTT. As protein: CASSLSRGGSTDTQYF.

V is TRBV27 and J is TRBJ1-1; TRBD1 matches 11 bases. This CDR3 contains 15 residues. Germline trimming cut 6 bases from V and 11 bases from J; bases unmatched to any gene: 14. The germline V gene encodes CDR1 MNHEY and CDR2 SMNVEV (reference sequence). The CDR3 DNA reads as TGTGCCAGCAGCGGACAGGGGGCTCAGCTTGTTTCGGCTTTCTTT. This encodes CASSGQGAQLVSAFF.

The chain joins TRBV11-2 to TRBJ1-6, with 10 bases fitting TRBD1. Germline CDR1 SGHAT, CDR2 FQNNGV. The CDR3 is 15 residues long. Germline trimming cut 1 base from V and 9 bases from J; bases unmatched to any gene: 3. CDR3 in DNA: TGTGCCAGCAGCTTAGGACAGGGGGCTTTTTCACCCCTCCACTTT. It encodes CASSLGQGAFSPLHF.

The gene calls are TRBV6-5 and TRBJ2-3; 11 nucleotides align to TRBD2. CDR3 length equals 15 residues. J lost 1 base, V lost 7 bases, and 4 bases had no gene match. Per germline, CDR1 MNHEY and CDR2 SVGAGI. CDR3 loop: CASNLAGGGTDTQYF. DNA of the CDR3: TGTGCCAGCAACTTAGCGGGGGGGGGCACAGATACGCAGTATTTT.

V usage is TRBV6-5 and J usage is TRBJ2-4; possibly TRBD2 for D (6 bases). Trimming left V 10 bases short and J 12 bases short, with 16 bases between. The CDR3 consists of 11 residues. Germline V CDR1 and CDR2: MNHEY, SVGAGI. The CDR3 DNA sequence: TGTGCCACGGGGACTCTTCAGGGTCAGTACTTC. Translated, it gives CATGTLQGQYF.

The J gene is TRBJ2-7, the V gene TRBV6-5; TRBD1 matches at 8 bases. Germline V lookup: CDR1 MNHEY, CDR2 SVGAGI. Losses at the gene ends were 5 bases for V and 5 bases for J; bases not matched to a gene: 8. The CDR3 has 14 residues. CDR3 loop: CASSRQGWGNEQYV. The CDR3 DNA is TGTGCCAGCAGTCGACAGGGGTGGGGGAACGAGCAGTACGTC.

The J gene is TRBJ2-3, the V gene TRBV11-2, with 13 bases lining up with TRBD2. The CDR3 is 18 residues long. The J segment lost 0 bases and the V segment lost 5 bases, leaving 8 bases of the junction unmatched. CDR1 and CDR2 (germline): SGHAT, FQNNGV. Here the CDR3 reads CASSAKGTSGTSTDTQYF. The CDR3 nucleotides are TGTGCCAGCAGCGCCAAGGGGACTAGCGGGACTAGCACAGATACGCAGTATTTT.

V is TRBV6-5 and J is TRBJ2-3; D is perhaps TRBD2 (5 bases). Germline V lookup: CDR1 MNHEY, CDR2 SVGAGI. V lost 0 bases and J lost 5, with 6 bases in between. The CDR3 extends over 13 amino acids. The DNA of the CDR3 is TGTGCCAGCAGTTACTCACTAGAAGATACGCAGTATTTT. Its translation: CASSYSLEDTQYF.

The chain carries TRBV5-4 and TRBJ1-1; TRBD1 matches at 11 bases. This CDR3 has 18 residues. V lost 0 bases to trimming and J lost 5 bases; unmatched junction nucleotides: 12. Per the germline V gene, CDR1 is SGHNT and CDR2 is YYREEE (reference sequence). CDR3: CASSLVSARDRGRTEAFF. The CDR3 DNA reads as TGTGCCAGCAGCTTGGTTTCGGCCCGGGACAGGGGGAGAACTGAAGCTTTCTTT.